This TCR beta chain emerged from a study of shared clonotypes between healthy human individuals. Germline CDR1 is SGHRS and CDR2 is YFSETQ. V gave up 3 bases and J gave up 4 bases; unmatched junction bases: 5. CDR3 length: 14 residues. Libraries were prepared by immunoSEQ multiplex PCR; TCRdb keeps only in-frame clonotypes and omits some of them. This table holds some 2,500,000 clones, roughly 93% found once. The sample taken for sequencing was naive CD4+ T cells from PBMCs. Subset in this sample: CD45RA+ positively selected. The receptor was isolated from a man younger than 30 in good health. Some clones in this sample may be carry-over from other donors' samples. The rearrangement links TRBV5-1 to TRBJ1-1; 8 bases line up with TRBD1. In DNA form, the CDR3 reads TGCGCCAGCAGCTCCAACAGGGGGAGCACTGAAGCTTTCTTT. This gives the protein CASSSNRGSTEAFF. Complete variable domain (other parts from reference TRBV5-1 and TRBJ1-1): KAGVTQTPRYLIKTRGQQVTLSCSPISGHRSVSWYQQTPGQGLQFLFEYFSETQRNKGNFPGRFSGRQFSNSRSEMNVSTLELGDSALYLCASSSNRGSTEAFFGQGTRLTVV.